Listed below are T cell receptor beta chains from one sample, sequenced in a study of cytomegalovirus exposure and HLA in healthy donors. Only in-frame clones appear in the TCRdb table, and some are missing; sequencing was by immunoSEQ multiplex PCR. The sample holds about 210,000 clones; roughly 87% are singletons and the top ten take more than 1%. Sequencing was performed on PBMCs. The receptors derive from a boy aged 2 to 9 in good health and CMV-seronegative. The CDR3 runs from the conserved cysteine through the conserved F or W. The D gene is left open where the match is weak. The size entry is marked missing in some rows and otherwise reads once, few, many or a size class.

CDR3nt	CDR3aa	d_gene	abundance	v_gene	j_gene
TGTGCCACCACCGCAGCTAATGAAAAACTGTTTTTT	CATTAANEKLFF	-	-	TRBV6-5	TRBJ1-4
TGTGCCAGCAGTGATCCTAGCGGGGGGCGGGAGACCCAGTACTTC	CASSDPSGGRETQYF	TRBD2	-	TRBV25-1	TRBJ2-5
TGTGCCATCAGGGGGGACAGGGGTGGCAATCAGCCCCAGCATTTT	CAIRGDRGGNQPQHF	TRBD1	-	TRBV10-3	TRBJ1-5
TGTGCCATCAGAATTAGCGGGAGCCCCTACGAGCAGTACTTC	CAIRISGSPYEQYF	TRBD2	-	TRBV10-3	TRBJ2-7
TGTGCCAGTAGTATCCGGGACAGGGGAGAAGGCTACACCTTC	CASSIRDRGEGYTF	TRBD1	-	TRBV19	TRBJ1-2
TGTGCCAGCAGCTTTGGGGGACAGGGGGACTATGGCTACACCTTC	CASSFGGQGDYGYTF	TRBD1	-	TRBV7-2	TRBJ1-2
TGTGCCAGCAGCGCCAATAGCGGGGGGGCGAGCACAGATACGCAGTATTTT	CASSANSGGASTDTQYF	TRBD2	-	TRBV5-6	TRBJ2-3
TGTGCCAGCAGCGTGGGGGAAGGGAGGACTGGCTATGGCTACACCTTC	CASSVGEGRTGYGYTF	-	-	TRBV9	TRBJ1-2
TGTGCCAGCAGCCAAGAAAGGGGGCGACAGCCCCAGCATTTT	CASSQERGRQPQHF	TRBD1	-	TRBV4-2	TRBJ1-5
TGCGCCAGCAGCTTGGGGGACAGGGTCCCCCCTGAAGCTTTCTTT	CASSLGDRVPPEAFF	TRBD1	-	TRBV5-1	TRBJ1-1
TGCAGCGTGGGACTAGCGGGAGACGGTGAGCAGTTCTTC	CSVGLAGDGEQFF	TRBD2	-	TRBV29-1	TRBJ2-1
TGTGCCAGCAGCACTAGGACTAGCGGAAACAATGAGCAGTTCTTC	CASSTRTSGNNEQFF	TRBD2	-	TRBV9	TRBJ2-1
TGTGCCAGCAGCTTGGAGCAGGGATTGAACACTGAAGCTTTCTTT	CASSLEQGLNTEAFF	-	-	TRBV5-4	TRBJ1-1
TGTGCCAGCACCGAAGGGGCGGAGCAGTACTTC	CASTEGAEQYF	-	-	TRBV6-5	TRBJ2-7
TGCAGCGTTGAAGAGGCAGGGGCTGAAGCTTTCTTT	CSVEEAGAEAFF	-	-	TRBV29-1	TRBJ1-1
TGTGCCAGCAGCTTACAGGGCCTTAACGGCCACACCTTC	CASSLQGLNGHTF	-	-	TRBV6-5	TRBJ1-2
TGTGCCAGCAGTGGGGGGCCGAACTCTGGGGCCAACGTCCTGACTTTC	CASSGGPNSGANVLTF	-	few	TRBV2	TRBJ2-6
TGTGCCAGCAGCAGGATAGCGGGGGGGGACACAGATACGCAGTATTTT	CASSRIAGGDTDTQYF	TRBD2	-	TRBV9	TRBJ2-3
TGTGCCAGCAGCTTATCACTAGCGGGGAATGAGCAGTTCTTC	CASSLSLAGNEQFF	TRBD2	-	TRBV7-8	TRBJ2-1
TGCGCCAGCAGCGACGGGAGGGCAAGGGACAATGAGCAGTTCTTC	CASSDGRARDNEQFF	TRBD2	-	TRBV5-1	TRBJ2-1
TGTGCCAGCAGTCCAAGGGACAGAGGCACCGTGGAGCAGTACTTC	CASSPRDRGTVEQYF	TRBD1	-	TRBV5-6	TRBJ2-7
TGTGCCAGTAGCACAGGGGGCGCGGGCCCCCAGCATTTT	CASSTGGAGPQHF	TRBD1	few	TRBV19	TRBJ1-5
TGTGCCAGCAGCTTAGAGACAGGGAGGTCTGGGGCCAACGTCCTGACTTTC	CASSLETGRSGANVLTF	-	-	TRBV11-3	TRBJ2-6
TGTGCCAGCAGTTTATTACTAGCGGGGGCGTTCAATGAGCAGTTCTTC	CASSLLLAGAFNEQFF	TRBD2	-	TRBV27	TRBJ2-1
TGTGCCAGCAGCCCCCCCGGGACTAGCGGAGAGACCCAGTACTTC	CASSPPGTSGETQYF	TRBD2	-	TRBV7-8	TRBJ2-5
TGTGCCAGTAGTATAGGAGGGCCGTCCGGGGAGCTGTTTTTT	CASSIGGPSGELFF	-	-	TRBV19	TRBJ2-2
TGTGCCAGCAGTTTAGGCAGGGGGCGCCAGGGCTACACCTTC	CASSLGRGRQGYTF	TRBD1	-	TRBV28	TRBJ1-2
TGTGCCAGCAGTTCATGGGGGACAGTGTCGCACACTGAAGCTTTCTTT	CASSSWGTVSHTEAFF	TRBD1	-	TRBV28	TRBJ1-1